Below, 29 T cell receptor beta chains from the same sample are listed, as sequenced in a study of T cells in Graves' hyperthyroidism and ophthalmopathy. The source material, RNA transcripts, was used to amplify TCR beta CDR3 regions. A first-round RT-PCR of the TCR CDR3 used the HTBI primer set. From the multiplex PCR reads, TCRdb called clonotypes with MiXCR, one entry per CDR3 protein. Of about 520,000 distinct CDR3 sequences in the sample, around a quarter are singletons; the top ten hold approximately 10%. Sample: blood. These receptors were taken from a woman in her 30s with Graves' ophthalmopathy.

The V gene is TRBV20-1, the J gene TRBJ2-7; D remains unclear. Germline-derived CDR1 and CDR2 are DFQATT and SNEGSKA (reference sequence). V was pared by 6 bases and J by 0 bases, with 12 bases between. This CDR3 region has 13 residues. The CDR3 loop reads CSAGQRNSYEQYF. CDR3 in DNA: TGCAGTGCCGGCCAACGTAACTCCTACGAGCAGTACTTC.

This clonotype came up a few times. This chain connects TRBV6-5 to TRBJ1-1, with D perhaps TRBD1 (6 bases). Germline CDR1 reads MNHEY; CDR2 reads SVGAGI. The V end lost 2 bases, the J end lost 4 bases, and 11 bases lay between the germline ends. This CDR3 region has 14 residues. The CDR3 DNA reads TGTGCCAGCAGTTACGGAGGGGGGAGCACTGAAGCTTTCTTT. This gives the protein CASSYGGGSTEAFF.

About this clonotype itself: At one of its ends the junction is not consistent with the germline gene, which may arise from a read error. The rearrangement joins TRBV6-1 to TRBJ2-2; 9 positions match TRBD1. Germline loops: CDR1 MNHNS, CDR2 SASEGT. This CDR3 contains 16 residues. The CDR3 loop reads CAGSPTGGIGTGELFF. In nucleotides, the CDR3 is TGTGCCGGCAGCCCCACAGGGGGCATTGGAACCGGGGAGCTGTTTTTT.

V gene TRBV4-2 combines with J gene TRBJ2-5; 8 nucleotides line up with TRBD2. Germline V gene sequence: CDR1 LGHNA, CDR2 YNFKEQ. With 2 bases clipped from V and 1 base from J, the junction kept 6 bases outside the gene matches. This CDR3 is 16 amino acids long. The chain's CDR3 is CASSQHTSGSQETQYF. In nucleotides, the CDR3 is TGTGCCAGCAGCCAACACACTAGCGGATCCCAAGAGACCCAGTACTTC.

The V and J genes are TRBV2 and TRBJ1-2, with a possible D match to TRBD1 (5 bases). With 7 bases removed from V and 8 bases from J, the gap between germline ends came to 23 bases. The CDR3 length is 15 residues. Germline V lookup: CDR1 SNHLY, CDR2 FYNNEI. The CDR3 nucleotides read TGTGCCAGCACCTCATTACTGGGGCAGGCTAACGGCTACACCTTC. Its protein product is CASTSLLGQANGYTF.

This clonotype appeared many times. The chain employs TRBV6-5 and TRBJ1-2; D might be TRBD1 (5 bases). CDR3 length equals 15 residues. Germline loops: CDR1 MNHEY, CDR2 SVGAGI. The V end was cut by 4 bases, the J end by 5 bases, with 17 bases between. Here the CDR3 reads CASSSHRGVKYGYTF. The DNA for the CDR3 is TGTGCCAGCAGTTCTCATCGGGGGGTTAAGTATGGCTACACCTTC.

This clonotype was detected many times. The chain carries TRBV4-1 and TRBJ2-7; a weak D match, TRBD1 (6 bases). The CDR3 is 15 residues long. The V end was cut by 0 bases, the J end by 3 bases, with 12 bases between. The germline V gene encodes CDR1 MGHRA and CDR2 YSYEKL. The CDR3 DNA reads TGCGCCAGCAGCCAAGATGGGGACATATACTACGAGCAGTACTTC. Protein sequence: CASSQDGDIYYEQYF.

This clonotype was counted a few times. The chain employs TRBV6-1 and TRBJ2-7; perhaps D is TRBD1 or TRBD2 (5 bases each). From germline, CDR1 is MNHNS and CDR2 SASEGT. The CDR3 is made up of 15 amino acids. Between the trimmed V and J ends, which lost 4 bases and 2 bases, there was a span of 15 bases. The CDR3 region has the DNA TGTGCCAGCAGTGTGGTCAGGGAGTCAGCCTACGAGCAGTACTTC. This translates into CASSVVRESAYEQYF.

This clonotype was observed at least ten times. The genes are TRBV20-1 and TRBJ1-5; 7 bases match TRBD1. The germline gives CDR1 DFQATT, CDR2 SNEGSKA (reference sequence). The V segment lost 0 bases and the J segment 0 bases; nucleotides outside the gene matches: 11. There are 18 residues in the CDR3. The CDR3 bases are TGCAGTGCTAGAGATGCGGGCAGGGGGTCGGATAGCAATCAGCCCCAGCATTTT. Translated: CSARDAGRGSDSNQPQHF.

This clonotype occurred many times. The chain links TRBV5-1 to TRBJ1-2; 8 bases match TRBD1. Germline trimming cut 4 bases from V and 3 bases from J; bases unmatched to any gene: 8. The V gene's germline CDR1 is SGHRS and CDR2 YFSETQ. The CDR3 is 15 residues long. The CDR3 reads CASSQETGEDYGYTF. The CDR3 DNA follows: TGCGCCAGCAGCCAGGAGACAGGGGAAGACTATGGCTACACCTTC.

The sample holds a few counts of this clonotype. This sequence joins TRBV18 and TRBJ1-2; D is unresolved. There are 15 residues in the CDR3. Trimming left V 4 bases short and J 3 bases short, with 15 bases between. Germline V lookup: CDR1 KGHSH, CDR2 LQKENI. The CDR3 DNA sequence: TGTGCCAGCTCACGACAACATAAGGATCACTATGGCTACACCTTC. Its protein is CASSRQHKDHYGYTF.

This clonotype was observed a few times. The CDR3 nucleotides read TGCAGTGCTACGCCCCTTGGTTTCGGGACAGGGGGCAATCAGCCCCAGCATTTT. Its protein product is CSATPLGFGTGGNQPQHF. J is TRBJ1-5 and V is TRBV20-1; 10 bases match TRBD1. V lost 4 bases to trimming and J lost 2 bases; unmatched junction nucleotides: 14. From germline, CDR1 is DFQATT and CDR2 SNEGSKA (reference sequence). The CDR3 contains 18 residues.

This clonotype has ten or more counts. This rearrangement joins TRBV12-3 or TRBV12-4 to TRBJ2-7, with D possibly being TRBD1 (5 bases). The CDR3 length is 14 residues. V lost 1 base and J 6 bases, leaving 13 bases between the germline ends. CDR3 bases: TGTGCCAGCAGTTTAGAGGGTAGGGGCGGCGAGCAGTACTTC. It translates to CASSLEGRGGEQYF.

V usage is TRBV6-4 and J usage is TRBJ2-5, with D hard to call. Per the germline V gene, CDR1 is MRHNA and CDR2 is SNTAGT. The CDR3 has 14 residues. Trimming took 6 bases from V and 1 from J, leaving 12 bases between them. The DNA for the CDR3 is TGTGCCAGCAGCGCTCGCCGAGGCCAAGAGACCCAGTACTTC. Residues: CASSARRGQETQYF.

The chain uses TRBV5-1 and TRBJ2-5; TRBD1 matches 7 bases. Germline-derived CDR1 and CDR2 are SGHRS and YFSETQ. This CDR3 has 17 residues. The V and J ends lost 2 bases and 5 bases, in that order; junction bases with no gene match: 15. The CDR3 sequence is CASSFTRQGMGRETQYF. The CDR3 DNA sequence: TGCGCCAGCAGCTTCACGCGACAGGGTATGGGTAGGGAGACCCAGTACTTC. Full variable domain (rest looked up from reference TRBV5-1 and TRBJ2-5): KAGVTQTPRYLIKTRGQQVTLSCSPISGHRSVSWYQQTPGQGLQFLFEYFSETQRNKGNFPGRFSGRQFSNSRSEMNVSTLELGDSALYLCASSFTRQGMGRETQYFGPGTRLLVL.

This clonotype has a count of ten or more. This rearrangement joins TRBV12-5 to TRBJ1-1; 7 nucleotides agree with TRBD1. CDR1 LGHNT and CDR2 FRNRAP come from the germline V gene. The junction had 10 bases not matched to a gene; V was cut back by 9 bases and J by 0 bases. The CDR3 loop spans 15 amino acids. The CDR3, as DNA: TGTGCTAGAAGATACAGGGGAGGGATGAACACTGAAGCTTTCTTT. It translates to CARRYRGGMNTEAFF.

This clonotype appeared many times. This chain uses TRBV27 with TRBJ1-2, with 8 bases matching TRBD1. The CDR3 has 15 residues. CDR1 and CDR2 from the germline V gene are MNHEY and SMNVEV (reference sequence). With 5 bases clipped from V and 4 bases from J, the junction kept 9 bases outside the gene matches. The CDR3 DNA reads TGTGCCAGCAGTCCCGGACAGGGAAGGGGCTATGGCTACACCTTC. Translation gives CASSPGQGRGYGYTF.

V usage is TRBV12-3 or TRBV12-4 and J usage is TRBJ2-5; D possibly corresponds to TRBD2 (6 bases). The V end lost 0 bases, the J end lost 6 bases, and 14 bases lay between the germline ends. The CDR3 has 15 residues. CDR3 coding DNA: TGTGCCAGCAGTTTAGCGGGGGGAACCTCCCAGACCCAGTACTTC. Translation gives CASSLAGGTSQTQYF.

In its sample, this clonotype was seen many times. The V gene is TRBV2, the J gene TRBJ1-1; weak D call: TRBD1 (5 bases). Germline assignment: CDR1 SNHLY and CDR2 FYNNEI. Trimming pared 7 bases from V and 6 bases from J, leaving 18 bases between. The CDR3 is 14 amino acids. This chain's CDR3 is CASTLDGGTAEAFF. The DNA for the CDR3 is TGTGCCAGCACCCTCGACGGGGGAACGGCTGAAGCTTTCTTT.

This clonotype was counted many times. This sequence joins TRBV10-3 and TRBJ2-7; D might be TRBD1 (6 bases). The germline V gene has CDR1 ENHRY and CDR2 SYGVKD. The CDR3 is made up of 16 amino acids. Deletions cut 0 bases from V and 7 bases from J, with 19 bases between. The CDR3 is CAISESRDRSGSEQYF. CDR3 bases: TGTGCCATCAGTGAGTCGAGAGACAGGTCGGGTAGTGAGCAGTACTTC.

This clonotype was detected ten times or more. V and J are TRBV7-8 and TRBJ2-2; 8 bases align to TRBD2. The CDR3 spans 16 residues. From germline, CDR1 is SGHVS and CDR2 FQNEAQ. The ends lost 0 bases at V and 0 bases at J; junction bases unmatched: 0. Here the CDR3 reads CASSLALAANTGELFF. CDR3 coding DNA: TGTGCCAGCAGCTTAGCACTAGCGGCGAACACCGGGGAGCTGTTTTTT.

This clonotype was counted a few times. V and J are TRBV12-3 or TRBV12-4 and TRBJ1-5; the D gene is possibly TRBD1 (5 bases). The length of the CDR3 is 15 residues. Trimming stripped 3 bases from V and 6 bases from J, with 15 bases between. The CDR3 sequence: CASSFQAGLGQPQHF. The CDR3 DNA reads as TGTGCCAGCAGTTTTCAGGCAGGGCTGGGTCAGCCCCAGCATTTT.

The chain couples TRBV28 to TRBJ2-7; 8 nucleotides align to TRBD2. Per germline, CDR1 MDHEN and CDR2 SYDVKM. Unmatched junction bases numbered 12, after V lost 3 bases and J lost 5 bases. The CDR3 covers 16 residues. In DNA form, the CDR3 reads TGTGCCAGCAGTTTGATTACAGCGGGAGTTAGGAACGAGCAGTACTTC. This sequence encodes CASSLITAGVRNEQYF.

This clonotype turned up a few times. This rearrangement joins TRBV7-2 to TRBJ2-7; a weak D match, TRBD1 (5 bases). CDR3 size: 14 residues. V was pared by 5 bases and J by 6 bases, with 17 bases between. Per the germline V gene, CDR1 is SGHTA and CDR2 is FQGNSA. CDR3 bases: TGTGCCAGCAGCACAGGACGAGATAAACCCGAGCAGTACTTC. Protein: CASSTGRDKPEQYF.

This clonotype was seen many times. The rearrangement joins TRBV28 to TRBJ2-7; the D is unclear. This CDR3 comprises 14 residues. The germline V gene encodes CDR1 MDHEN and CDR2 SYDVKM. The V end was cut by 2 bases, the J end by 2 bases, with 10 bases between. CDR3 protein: CASSLHGPTYEQYF. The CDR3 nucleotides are TGTGCCAGCAGTTTACATGGACCCACCTACGAGCAGTACTTC.

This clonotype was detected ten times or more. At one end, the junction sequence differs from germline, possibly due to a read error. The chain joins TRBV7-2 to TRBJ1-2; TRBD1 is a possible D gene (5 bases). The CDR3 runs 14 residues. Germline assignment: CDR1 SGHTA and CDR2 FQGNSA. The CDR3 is CASSLGRGAVPWSF. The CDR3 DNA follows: TGTGCCAGCAGCTTAGGGAGGGGCGCCGTTCCATGGTCCTTC. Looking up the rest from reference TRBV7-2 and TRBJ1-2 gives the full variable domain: GAGVSQSPSNKVTEKGKDVELRCDPISGHTALYWYRQSLGQGLEFLIYFQGNSAPDKSGLPSDRFSAERTGGSVSTLTIQRTQQEDSAVYLCASSLGRGAVPWSFGSGTRLTVV.

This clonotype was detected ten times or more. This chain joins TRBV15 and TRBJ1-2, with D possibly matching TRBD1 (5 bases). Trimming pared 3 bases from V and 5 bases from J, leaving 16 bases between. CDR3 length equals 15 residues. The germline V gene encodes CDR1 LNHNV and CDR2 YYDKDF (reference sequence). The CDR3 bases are TGTGCCACCAGCAGGGGACGTGGCGGGTCATATGGCTACACCTTC. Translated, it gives CATSRGRGGSYGYTF.

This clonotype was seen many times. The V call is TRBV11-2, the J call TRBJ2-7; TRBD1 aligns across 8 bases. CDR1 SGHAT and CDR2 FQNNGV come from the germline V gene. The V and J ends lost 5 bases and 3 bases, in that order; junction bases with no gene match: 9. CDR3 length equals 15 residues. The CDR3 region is CASSRHGQGDYEQYF. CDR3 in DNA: TGTGCCAGCAGCCGACACGGACAGGGCGACTACGAGCAGTACTTC.

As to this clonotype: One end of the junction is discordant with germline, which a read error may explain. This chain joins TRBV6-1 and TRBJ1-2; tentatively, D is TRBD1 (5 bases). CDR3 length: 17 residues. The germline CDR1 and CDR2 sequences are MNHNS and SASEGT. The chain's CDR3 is CASSDASFWGTYYGYTF. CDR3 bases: TGTGCCAGCAGTGATGCCTCGTTTTGGGGGACTTACTATGGTTACACCTTC.